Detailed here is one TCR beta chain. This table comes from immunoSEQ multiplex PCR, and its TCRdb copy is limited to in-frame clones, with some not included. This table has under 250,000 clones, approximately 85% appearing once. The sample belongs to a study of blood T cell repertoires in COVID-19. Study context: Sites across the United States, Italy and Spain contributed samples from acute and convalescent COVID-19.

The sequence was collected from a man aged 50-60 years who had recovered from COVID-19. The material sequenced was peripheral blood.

The CDR3 protein is CASSPSGTGLLTQYF. CDR3 nucleotide sequence: TGTGCCAGCAGTCCCTCCGGGACAGGGCTGTTAACCCAGTACTTC. This chain connects TRBV27 to TRBJ2-5; 9 nucleotides align to TRBD1. V lost 5 bases to trimming and J lost 8 bases; unmatched junction nucleotides: 12. This CDR3 region has 15 residues. The germline V gene encodes CDR1 MNHEY and CDR2 SMNVEV (reference sequence).